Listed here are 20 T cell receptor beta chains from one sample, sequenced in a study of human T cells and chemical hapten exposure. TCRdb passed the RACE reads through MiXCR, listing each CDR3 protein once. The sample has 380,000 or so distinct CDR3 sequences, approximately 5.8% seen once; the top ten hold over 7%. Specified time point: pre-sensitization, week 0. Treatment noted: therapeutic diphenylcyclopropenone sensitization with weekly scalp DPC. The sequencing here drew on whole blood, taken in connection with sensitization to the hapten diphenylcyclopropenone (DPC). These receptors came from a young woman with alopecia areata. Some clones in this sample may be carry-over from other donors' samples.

The CDR3 is CASSQDRASAGELFF. The CDR3 DNA follows: TGTGCCAGCAGCCAAGATCGAGCTAGCGCCGGGGAGCTGTTTTTT. The rearrangement uses TRBV14 and TRBJ2-2, with a weak D call TRBD2 (6 bases). The CDR3 extends over 15 amino acids. Germline V gives CDR1 SGHDN, CDR2 FVKESK. Trimming left V 0 bases short and J 6 bases short, with 11 bases between.

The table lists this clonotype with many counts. Written as DNA, the CDR3 is TGCAGCGTTGAAAAGGACACTGAAGCTTTCTTT. Protein product: CSVEKDTEAFF. J is TRBJ1-1 and V is TRBV29-1; no clear D gene. Looked up from germline, CDR1 is SQVTM and CDR2 is ANQGSEA. The germline V and J ends were trimmed by 2 bases and 3 bases, with 4 bases remaining between them. The length of the CDR3 is 11 residues.

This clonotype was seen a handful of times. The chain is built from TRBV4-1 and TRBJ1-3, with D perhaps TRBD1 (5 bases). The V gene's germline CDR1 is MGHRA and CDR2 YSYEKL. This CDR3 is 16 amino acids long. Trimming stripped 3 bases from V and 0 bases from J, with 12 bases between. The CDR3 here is CASSHSQVSSGNTIYF. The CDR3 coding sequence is TGCGCCAGCAGCCACTCACAGGTTAGCTCTGGAAACACCATATATTTT.

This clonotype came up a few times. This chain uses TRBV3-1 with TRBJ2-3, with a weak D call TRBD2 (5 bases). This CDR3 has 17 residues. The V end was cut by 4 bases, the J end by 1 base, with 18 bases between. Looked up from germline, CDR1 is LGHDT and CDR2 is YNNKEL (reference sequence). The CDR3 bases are TGTGCCAGCAGCCCCGAGGGAAGCGGCCGGGGCACAGATACGCAGTATTTT. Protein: CASSPEGSGRGTDTQYF.

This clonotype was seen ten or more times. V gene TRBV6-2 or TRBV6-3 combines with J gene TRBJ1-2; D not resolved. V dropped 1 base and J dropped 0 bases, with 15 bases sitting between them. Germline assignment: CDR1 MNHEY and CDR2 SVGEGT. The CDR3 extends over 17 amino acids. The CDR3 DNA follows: TGTGCCAGCAGTTACTTCCGAGGGAGGACCGCTAACTATGGCTACACCTTC. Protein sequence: CASSYFRGRTANYGYTF.

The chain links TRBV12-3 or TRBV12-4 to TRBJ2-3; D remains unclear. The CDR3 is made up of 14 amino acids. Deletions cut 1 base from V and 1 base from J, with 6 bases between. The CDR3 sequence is CASSLDCRTDTQYF. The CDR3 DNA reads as TGTGCCAGCAGTTTAGACTGTCGCACAGATACGCAGTATTTT.

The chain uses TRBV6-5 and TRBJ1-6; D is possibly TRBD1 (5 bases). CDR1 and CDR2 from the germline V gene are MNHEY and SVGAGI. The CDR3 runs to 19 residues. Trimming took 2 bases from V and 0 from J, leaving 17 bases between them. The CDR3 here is CASSYTRRGVSSYNSPLHF. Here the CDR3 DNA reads TGTGCCAGCAGTTACACCCGGAGGGGCGTGAGCTCCTATAATTCACCCCTCCACTTT.

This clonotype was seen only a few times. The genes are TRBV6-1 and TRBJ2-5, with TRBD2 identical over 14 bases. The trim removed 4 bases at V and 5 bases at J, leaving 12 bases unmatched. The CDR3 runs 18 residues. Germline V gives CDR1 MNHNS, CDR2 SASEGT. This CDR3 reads CASSALTSGGAVRETQYF. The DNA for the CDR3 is TGTGCCAGCAGTGCCCTGACTAGCGGGGGGGCCGTTCGTGAGACCCAGTACTTC.

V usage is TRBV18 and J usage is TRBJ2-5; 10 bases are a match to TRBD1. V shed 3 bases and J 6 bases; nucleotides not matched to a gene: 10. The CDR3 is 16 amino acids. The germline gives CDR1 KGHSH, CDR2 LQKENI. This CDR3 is CASSPSLGQGSKTQYF. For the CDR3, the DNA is TGTGCCAGCTCACCTTCTCTGGGACAGGGGTCGAAGACCCAGTACTTC.

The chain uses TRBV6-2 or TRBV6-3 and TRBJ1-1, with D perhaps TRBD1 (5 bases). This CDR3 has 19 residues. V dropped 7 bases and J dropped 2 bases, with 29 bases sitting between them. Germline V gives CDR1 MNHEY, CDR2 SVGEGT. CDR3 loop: CASNNQGSLGKRRNTEAFF. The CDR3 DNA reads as TGTGCCAGCAACAATCAGGGCAGTTTGGGGAAACGTCGAAACACTGAAGCTTTCTTT.

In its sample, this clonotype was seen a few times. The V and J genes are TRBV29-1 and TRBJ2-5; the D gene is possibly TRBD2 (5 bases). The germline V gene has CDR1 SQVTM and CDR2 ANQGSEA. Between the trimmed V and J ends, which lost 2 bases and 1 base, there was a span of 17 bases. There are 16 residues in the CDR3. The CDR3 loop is CSVELGDYSTQETQYF. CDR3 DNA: TGCAGCGTTGAACTCGGAGACTACTCAACCCAAGAGACCCAGTACTTC.

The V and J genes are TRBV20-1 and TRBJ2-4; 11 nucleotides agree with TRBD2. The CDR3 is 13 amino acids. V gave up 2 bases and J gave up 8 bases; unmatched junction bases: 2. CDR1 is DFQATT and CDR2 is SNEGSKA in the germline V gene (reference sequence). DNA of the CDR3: TGCAGTGCTAGAACTAGCGGGGGAGACATTCAGTACTTC. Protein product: CSARTSGGDIQYF.

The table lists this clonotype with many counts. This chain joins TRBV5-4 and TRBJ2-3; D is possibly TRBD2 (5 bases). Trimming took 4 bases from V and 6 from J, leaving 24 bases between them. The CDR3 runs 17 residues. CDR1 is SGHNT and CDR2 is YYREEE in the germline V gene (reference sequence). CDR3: CASSGGYYGGGMDTQYF. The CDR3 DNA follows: TGTGCCAGCAGCGGTGGGTACTACGGCGGAGGTATGGATACGCAGTATTTT.

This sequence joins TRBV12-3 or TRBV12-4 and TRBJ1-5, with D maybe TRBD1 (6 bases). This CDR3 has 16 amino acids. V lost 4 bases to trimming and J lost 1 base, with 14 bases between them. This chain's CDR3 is CASSWGPSGSNQPQHF. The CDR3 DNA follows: TGTGCCAGCAGTTGGGGGCCCTCGGGGAGCAATCAGCCCCAGCATTTT.

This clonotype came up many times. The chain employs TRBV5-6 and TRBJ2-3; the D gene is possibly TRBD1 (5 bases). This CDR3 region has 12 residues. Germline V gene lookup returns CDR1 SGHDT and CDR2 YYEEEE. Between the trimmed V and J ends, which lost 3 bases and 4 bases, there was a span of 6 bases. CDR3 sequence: CASSWGSDTQYF. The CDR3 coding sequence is TGTGCCAGCAGCTGGGGCTCAGATACGCAGTATTTT.

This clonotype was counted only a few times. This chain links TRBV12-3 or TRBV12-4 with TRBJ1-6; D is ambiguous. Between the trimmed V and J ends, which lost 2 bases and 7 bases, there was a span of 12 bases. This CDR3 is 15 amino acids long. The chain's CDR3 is CASSLISLGNSPLHF. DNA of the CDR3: TGTGCCAGCAGTTTAATTTCGTTGGGCAATTCACCCCTCCACTTT.

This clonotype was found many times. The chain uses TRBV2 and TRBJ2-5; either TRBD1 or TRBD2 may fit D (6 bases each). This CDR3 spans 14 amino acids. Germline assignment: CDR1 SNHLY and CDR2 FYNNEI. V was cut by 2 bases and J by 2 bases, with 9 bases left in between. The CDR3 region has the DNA TGTGCCAGCAGTGAAACGGGGGCACAAGAGACCCAGTACTTC. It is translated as CASSETGAQETQYF.

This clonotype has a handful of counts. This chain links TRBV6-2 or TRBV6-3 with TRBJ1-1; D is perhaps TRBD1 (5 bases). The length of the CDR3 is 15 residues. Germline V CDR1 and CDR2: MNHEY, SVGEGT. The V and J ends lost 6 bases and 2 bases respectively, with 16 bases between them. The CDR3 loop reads CASSRGAHRNTEAFF. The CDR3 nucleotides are TGTGCCAGCAGCCGCGGGGCACATCGCAACACTGAAGCTTTCTTT.

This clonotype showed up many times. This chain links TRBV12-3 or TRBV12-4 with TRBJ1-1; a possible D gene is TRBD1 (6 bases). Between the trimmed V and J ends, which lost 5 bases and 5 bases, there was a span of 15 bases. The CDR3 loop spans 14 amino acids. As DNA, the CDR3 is TGTGCCAGCAGTGCCTCGGGGGCAGGAACTGAAGCTTTCTTT. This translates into CASSASGAGTEAFF.

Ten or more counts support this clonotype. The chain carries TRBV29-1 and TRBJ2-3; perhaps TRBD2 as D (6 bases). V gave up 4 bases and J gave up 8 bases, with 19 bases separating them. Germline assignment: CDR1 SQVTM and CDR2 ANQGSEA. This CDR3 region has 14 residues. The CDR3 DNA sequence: TGCAGCGTTGGCTCCGGGACTGCTCCTGGTACGCAGTATTTT. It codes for CSVGSGTAPGTQYF.